This T cell receptor beta chain is from a study of shared T cell receptors in the human thymus. Germline assignment: CDR1 KGHSH and CDR2 LQKENI. Germline trimming cut 3 bases from V and 4 bases from J; bases unmatched to any gene: 11. The CDR3 is 16 residues long. Produced via immunoSEQ multiplex PCR; TCRdb's table is partial and in-frame only. The table lists 63,000 or so clones, about 95% of them singletons. The chain joins TRBV18 to TRBJ1-1, with TRBD1 identical over 7 bases. The sample consisted of thymocytes. The TCR comes from a human donor. The CDR3 is CASSPPVDRVGTEAFF. CDR3 bases: TGTGCCAGCTCACCCCCTGTAGACAGGGTTGGCACTGAAGCTTTCTTT.